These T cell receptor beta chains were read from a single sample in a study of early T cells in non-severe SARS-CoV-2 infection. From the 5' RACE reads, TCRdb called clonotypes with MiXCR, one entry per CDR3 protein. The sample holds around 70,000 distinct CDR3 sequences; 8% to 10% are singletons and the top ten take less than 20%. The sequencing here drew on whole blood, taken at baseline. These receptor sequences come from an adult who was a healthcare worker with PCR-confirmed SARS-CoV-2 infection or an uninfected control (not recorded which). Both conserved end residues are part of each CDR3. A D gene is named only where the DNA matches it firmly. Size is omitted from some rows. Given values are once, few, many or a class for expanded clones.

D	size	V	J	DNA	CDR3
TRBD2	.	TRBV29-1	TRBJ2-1	TGCAGCGTTATGAGGTTACTAGCGGGAGACAATGAGCAGTTCTTC	CSVMRLLAGDNEQFF
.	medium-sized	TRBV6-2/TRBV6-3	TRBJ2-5	TGTGCCAGCGGAACAGGTGACCAAGAGACCCAGTACTTC	CASGTGDQETQYF
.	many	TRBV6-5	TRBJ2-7	TGTGCCAGCAGTTACTCTTGGACCCGGGGTCGTTACGAGCAGTACTTC	CASSYSWTRGRYEQYF
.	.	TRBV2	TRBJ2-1	TGTGCCAGCAGTGGTCAAACCAATGAGCAGTTCTTC	CASSGQTNEQFF
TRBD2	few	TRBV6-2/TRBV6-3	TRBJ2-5	TGTGCCAGCACCCTCGGACTAGCCCAAGAGACCCAGTACTTC	CASTLGLAQETQYF
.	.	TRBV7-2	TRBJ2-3	TGTGCCAGCAGCTTAGTATTGGCAGATACGCAGTATTTT	CASSLVLADTQYF
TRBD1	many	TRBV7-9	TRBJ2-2	TGTGCCAGCAGCTTACGACAGGGGGGCACCGGGGAGCTGTTTTTT	CASSLRQGGTGELFF
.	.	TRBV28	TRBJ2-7	TGTGCCAGCAAACTGGACGAAAACTCCTACGAGCAGTACTTC	CASKLDENSYEQYF
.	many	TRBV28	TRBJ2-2	TGTGCCAGCAGACTCCCCTGGATACGTAAAGGTACCGGGGAGCTGTTTTTT	CASRLPWIRKGTGELFF
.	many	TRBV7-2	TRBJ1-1	TGTGCCAGCAGCCAATACTCCGAGGCTGAAGCTTTCTTT	CASSQYSEAEAFF
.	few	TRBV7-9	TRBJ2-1	TGTGCCAGCAGCTCAATCGGGGGTTACTATGAGCAGTTCTTC	CASSSIGGYYEQFF
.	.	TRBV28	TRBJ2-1	TGTGCCAGCAGTCAAACCCTCGGACAGTTCTTC	CASSQTLGQFF
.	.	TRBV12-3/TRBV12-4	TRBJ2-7	TGTGCCAGCAGTTTCGGGGCAGGGCCCTACGAGCAGTACTTC	CASSFGAGPYEQYF
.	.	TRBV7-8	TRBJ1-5	TGTGCCAGCAGCTTAAATCAGGACTCATCAGCCCAGCATTTT	CASSLNQDSSAQHF
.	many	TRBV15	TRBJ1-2	TGTGCCACCAGCAGAGATGGGTATGGCTACACCTTC	CATSRDGYGYTF
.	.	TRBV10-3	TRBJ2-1	TGTGCCATCAGTCTCATCGGCAATGAGCAGTTCTTC	CAISLIGNEQFF
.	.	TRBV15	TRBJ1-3	TGTGCCACCAGCAGAGTAGACGAAAACACCATATATTTT	CATSRVDENTIYF
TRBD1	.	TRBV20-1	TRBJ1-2	TGCAGTGCAACCGGGACAGGGGCGAACTATGGCTACACCTTC	CSATGTGANYGYTF
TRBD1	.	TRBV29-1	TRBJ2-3	TGCAGCGCGGGACGACAGGGGGAAACAGATACGCAGTATTTT	CSAGRQGETDTQYF
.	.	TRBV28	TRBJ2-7	TGTGCCAGCAGCCGAAGCGAGCAGTACTTC	CASSRSEQYF
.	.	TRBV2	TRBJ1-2	TGTGCCAGCAAACAGACATCCTATGGCTACACCTTC	CASKQTSYGYTF
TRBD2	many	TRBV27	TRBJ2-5	TGTGCCAGCAGTCCCACTAGCGTGGGGGAGACCCAGTACTTC	CASSPTSVGETQYF
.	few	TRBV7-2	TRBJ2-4	TGTGCCAGCAGCCCCGCATGGGCTAAAAACATTCAGTACTTC	CASSPAWAKNIQYF
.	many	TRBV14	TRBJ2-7	TGTGCCAGCAGCCAAGCGGCAGGGCCGGGTTCCGAGCAGTACTTC	CASSQAAGPGSEQYF
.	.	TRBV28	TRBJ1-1	TGTGCCAGCTTCGAGGGAACAGGGAACACTGAAGCTTTCTTT	CASFEGTGNTEAFF
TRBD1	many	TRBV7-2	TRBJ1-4	TGTGCCAGCGGACCAGGGGGCGTCGGGGAAAAACTGTTTTTT	CASGPGGVGEKLFF
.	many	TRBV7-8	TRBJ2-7	TGTGCCAGCAGGCCCGGAGGGGGCTCCTACGAGCAGTACTTC	CASRPGGGSYEQYF
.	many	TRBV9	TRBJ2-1	TGTGCCAGCAGCGTAGGACCTTTTTGCAGGGCCCCAAACAATGAGCAGTTCTTC	CASSVGPFCRAPNNEQFF
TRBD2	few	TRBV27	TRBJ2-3	TGTGCCACCCACTCAGCGGGAGGGGTAGATACGCAGTATTTT	CATHSAGGVDTQYF